This TCR beta chain was found in a study of blood T cell repertoires in COVID-19. Measured with immunoSEQ multiplex PCR; TCRdb has only the in-frame clones, and not every one. The repertoire holds 250,000 or so clones, with 70% to 90% as singletons. This CDR3 is 17 amino acids long. Germline assignment: CDR1 MDHEN and CDR2 SYDVKM. V dropped 1 base and J dropped 0 bases, with 10 bases sitting between them. In terms of age and location, participants ranged from roughly 18 to 90 years and lived in about two dozen US areas. This clone came up once. This clonotype was sampled from a woman between 50 and 59 years old who had recovered from COVID-19. The chain is built from TRBV28 and TRBJ1-6; no clear D gene. What was sequenced was PBMCs or T cells enriched from blood (not recorded which). The CDR3 spells CASSLFSGSSYNSPLHF. CDR3 coding DNA: TGTGCCAGCAGTTTATTCTCGGGGAGCTCCTATAATTCACCCCTCCACTTT.